The text below deals with one TCR beta chain. This CDR3 has 16 residues. Trimming stripped 2 bases from V and 4 bases from J, with 16 bases between. CDR1 and CDR2 from the germline V gene are KGHSH and LQKENI. This specimen comes from a study of cytomegalovirus exposure and HLA in healthy donors. Everyone who donated was a healthy bone marrow donor. A multiplex PCR was run with 60 Vbeta primers and 13 Jbeta primers. Profiling relied on immunoSEQ multiplex PCR, and the TCRdb table lists in-frame clones only, not all of them. This sample has tens of thousands of clones, with less than 70% found just once.

This chain connects TRBV18 to TRBJ2-3; weak D call: TRBD1 (6 bases). The TCR comes from a human donor in good health. The sample taken for sequencing was PBMCs. Here the CDR3 DNA reads TGTGCCAGCTCACCAACGGCAGGGGCGTTCGCAGATACGCAGTATTTT. Its translation is CASSPTAGAFADTQYF.